This T cell receptor beta chain came from a study of cytomegalovirus exposure and HLA in healthy donors. The PCR employed 60 Vbeta primers together with 13 Jbeta primers. Some clones are missing from TCRdb's copy, which holds only in-frame ones; the method was immunoSEQ multiplex PCR. The repertoire has roughly 130,000 clones, 80% to 90% of them found once; the top ten carry about 3%. The study's findings and limits: The authors later found TCR association rates varying by HLA locus, with DRB1 most and HLA-C fewest. Later analysis showed most CMV-associated TCR beta chains appearing HLA-restricted.

The V and J ends lost 5 bases and 5 bases, in that order; junction bases with no gene match: 9. Germline V gene data show CDR1 as MNHEY and CDR2 as SMNVEV (reference sequence). The CDR3 is 14 residues long. As concerns this clone: Its target is not known.

The receptor was derived from a woman between 18 and 30 years old in good health and CMV-seropositive. Sequenced material: PBMCs. This chain joins TRBV27 and TRBJ2-7; 7 bases agree with TRBD2. The CDR3 coding sequence is TGTGCCAGCAGTCGAGCGGGGTCGTCCCACGAGCAGTACTTC. Its translation: CASSRAGSSHEQYF.